One sample yielded the 27 T cell receptor beta chains listed below, sequenced in a study of control samples from healthy donors and cancer patients (dated by TCRdb to the early 2020s). The library was produced with the immunoSEQ multiplex PCR assay. Held by TCRdb, this immuneACCESS table contains in-frame sequences only and omits some clones. Under half of the omission traces to an unresolved V gene where checked; the cause of the rest is unknown. Here the sample has roughly 30,000 clones; 93% occur a single time. The top ten hold roughly 1.7% of the sample. Source material: PBMCs. These receptors were taken from a man in his forties or fifties with colorectal cancer.

The rearrangement links TRBV5-1 to TRBJ2-5, with 7 bases matching TRBD2. Germline V lookup: CDR1 SGHRS, CDR2 YFSETQ. The V segment lost 0 bases and the J segment 4 bases; nucleotides outside the gene matches: 3. The CDR3 loop spans 14 amino acids. CDR3 residues: CASSLAVAGETQYF. As DNA, the CDR3 is TGCGCCAGCAGCTTGGCTGTAGCGGGAGAGACCCAGTACTTC.

The chain links TRBV11-2 to TRBJ1-6, with a weak D call TRBD1 (5 bases). There are 14 residues in the CDR3. Germline loops: CDR1 SGHAT, CDR2 FQNNGV. The V end lost 1 base, the J end lost 6 bases, and 7 bases lay between the germline ends. In DNA, the CDR3 is TGTGCCAGCAGCTTAGCACAGGCTAATTCACCCCTCCACTTT. Its protein product is CASSLAQANSPLHF.

V gene TRBV11-2 combines with J gene TRBJ2-7; 8 bases align to TRBD1. The V and J ends lost 2 bases and 5 bases, in that order; junction bases with no gene match: 11. Germline V lookup: CDR1 SGHAT, CDR2 FQNNGV. CDR3 size: 16 residues. This CDR3 is CASSLMVAGGYHEQYF. DNA for the CDR3: TGTGCCAGCAGCTTAATGGTAGCAGGGGGCTACCACGAGCAGTACTTC.

This chain joins TRBV7-9 and TRBJ1-2; 8 bases are a match to TRBD1. Germline CDR1 SEHNR, CDR2 FQNEAQ (reference sequence). CDR3 size: 16 residues. V lost 5 bases and J lost 4; bases outside the gene matches: 12. The CDR3 bases are TGTGCCAGCAGCCTAATGACAGGGGCAGGGATCTATGGCTACACCTTC. Residues: CASSLMTGAGIYGYTF.

The chain links TRBV29-1 to TRBJ1-2, with 9 positions matching TRBD1. V was pared by 2 bases and J by 4 bases, with 5 bases of the junction left unmatched. Germline V lookup: CDR1 SQVTM, CDR2 ANQGSEA. The CDR3 extends over 14 amino acids. The CDR3: CSVEWETGGYGYTF. In DNA, the CDR3 is TGCAGCGTTGAATGGGAGACAGGGGGCTATGGCTACACCTTC.

The chain combines TRBV5-4 with TRBJ2-1, with 9 bases aligning to TRBD2. Trimming removed 3 bases from V and 7 bases from J; junction bases left unmatched: 2. CDR3 size: 13 residues. Germline V gives CDR1 SGHNT, CDR2 YYREEE (reference sequence). The CDR3 sequence is CASSWAGGNEQFF. Here the CDR3 DNA reads TGTGCCAGCAGCTGGGCGGGGGGGAATGAGCAGTTCTTC. The full variable domain, rest sourced from reference TRBV5-4 and TRBJ2-1, is ETGVTQSPTHLIKTRGQQVTLRCSSQSGHNTVSWYQQALGQGPQFIFQYYREEENGRGNFPPRFSGLQFPNYSSELNVNALELDDSALYLCASSWAGGNEQFFGPGTRLTVL.

The chain employs TRBV9 and TRBJ2-4, with D unresolved. The CDR3 is made up of 14 amino acids. The V gene lost 4 bases and the J gene lost 7 bases, with 15 bases spanning the gap. The germline V gene encodes CDR1 SGDLS and CDR2 YYNGEE. CDR3 residues: CASSPRRLGNIQYF. In DNA, the CDR3 is TGTGCCAGCAGCCCGCGGCGGTTGGGGAACATTCAGTACTTC.

The chain employs TRBV30 and TRBJ1-6; 8 bases are shared with TRBD1. V shed 5 bases, J shed 10 bases, and the junction held 10 bases outside the gene matches. The V gene's germline CDR1 is GTSNPN and CDR2 SVGIG (reference sequence). The CDR3 runs 14 residues. CDR3 sequence (DNA): TGTGCCTGGTCCTCCGGGACAGGTTCCTCACCCCTCCACTTT. Translating it yields CAWSSGTGSSPLHF.

J is TRBJ1-6 and V is TRBV6-2 or TRBV6-3, with unresolved D. V was cut by 5 bases and J by 8 bases, with 7 bases left in between. The CDR3 spans 12 residues. Germline CDR1 reads MNHEY; CDR2 reads SVGEGT. The CDR3 DNA reads as TGTGCCAGCAGTCCGAGTTATTCACCCCTCCACTTT. It encodes CASSPSYSPLHF.

This clone has a single count. The V gene is TRBV5-1, the J gene TRBJ2-2; weak D call: TRBD1 (6 bases). Trimming took 3 bases from V and 3 from J, leaving 12 bases between them. CDR3 size: 15 residues. CDR1 and CDR2 from the germline V gene are SGHRS and YFSETQ. CDR3 in amino acids: CASSSAGAHTGELFF. The CDR3 DNA reads as TGCGCCAGCAGCTCAGCAGGGGCGCACACCGGGGAGCTGTTTTTT.

The rearrangement links TRBV6-5 to TRBJ1-3, with 10 bases identical to TRBD1. CDR1 is MNHEY, CDR2 SVGAGI, per germline. The trim removed 6 bases at V and 0 bases at J, leaving 2 bases unmatched. The CDR3 totals 15 residues. The CDR3 DNA reads as TGTGCCAGCAGGGACAGGGGGAGCTCTGGAAACACCATATATTTT. Its protein is CASRDRGSSGNTIYF.

V is TRBV27 and J is TRBJ1-1; no clear D gene. The CDR3 consists of 16 residues. Trimming shortened V by 5 bases and J by 3 bases, and 19 bases separated the two germline ends. Per the germline V gene, CDR1 is MNHEY and CDR2 is SMNVEV (reference sequence). The chain's CDR3 is CASSPWRYGEDTEAFF. In nucleotides, the CDR3 is TGTGCCAGCAGTCCATGGAGGTATGGGGAGGACACTGAAGCTTTCTTT.

The chain is built from TRBV19 and TRBJ1-2; 7 nucleotides agree with TRBD1. Trimming took 6 bases from V and 5 from J; bases not matched to a gene: 3. The CDR3 has 12 amino acids. Germline CDR1 and CDR2: LNHDA and SQIVND (reference sequence). CDR3 in DNA: TGTGCCAGTAGAACAGGGGTGTATGGCTACACCTTC. It translates to CASRTGVYGYTF.

The chain employs TRBV12-3 or TRBV12-4 and TRBJ1-5; no clear D. The CDR3 consists of 12 residues. Trimming shortened V by 4 bases and J by 0 bases, and 1 base separated the two germline ends. CDR3 sequence (DNA): TGTGCCAGCAGTTATAGCAATCAGCCCCAGCATTTT. This sequence encodes CASSYSNQPQHF.

This chain connects TRBV6-5 to TRBJ2-1, with TRBD1 matching over 7 bases. Germline CDR1 MNHEY, CDR2 SVGAGI. The CDR3 is 15 residues long. Unmatched junction bases numbered 10, after V lost 2 bases and J lost 9 bases. This CDR3 is CASSYRDRVSFEQFF. In DNA, the CDR3 is TGTGCCAGCAGTTACCGCGACAGGGTTTCTTTTGAGCAGTTCTTC.

The chain links TRBV6-5 to TRBJ1-4; 12 nucleotides align to TRBD1. The J segment lost 10 bases and the V segment lost 2 bases, leaving 5 bases of the junction unmatched. Germline CDR1 MNHEY, CDR2 SVGAGI. This CDR3 spans 15 amino acids. CDR3 in DNA: TGTGCCAGCAGTTACCTCGGGACAGGGGGCGGAAAACTGTTTTTT. The encoded protein is CASSYLGTGGGKLFF.

The chain joins TRBV5-8 to TRBJ2-4; no clear D gene. CDR3 length: 14 residues. V gave up 0 bases and J gave up 5 bases, with 9 bases separating them. CDR1 and CDR2 from the germline V gene are SGHTS and YDEGEE. In DNA form, the CDR3 reads TGTGCCAGCAGCTTGGGCCAGGCGGAAAACATTCAGTACTTC. Its translation: CASSLGQAENIQYF. The variable domain in full, with the rest retrieved from reference TRBV5-8 and TRBJ2-4, is EAGVTQSPTHLIKTRGQQATLRCSPISGHTSVYWYQQALGLGLQFLLWYDEGEERNRGNFPPRFSGRQFPNYSSELNVNALELEDSALYLCASSLGQAENIQYFGAGTRLSVL.

This clone was observed a single time. The chain joins TRBV19 to TRBJ2-7, with 8 bases matching TRBD1. V shed 6 bases and J 3 bases; nucleotides not matched to a gene: 7. The CDR3 length is 14 residues. The germline CDR1 and CDR2 sequences are LNHDA and SQIVND (reference sequence). The CDR3 nucleotides read TGTGCCAGTAGCGGACAGGGTTCAAGCTACGAGCAGTACTTC. It specifies CASSGQGSSYEQYF.

The rearrangement links TRBV27 to TRBJ2-3; no firm D call. V shed 6 bases and J shed 6 bases, with 13 bases lying between them. Germline-derived CDR1 and CDR2 are MNHEY and SMNVEV (reference sequence). CDR3 length: 13 amino acids. Written as DNA, the CDR3 is TGTGCCAGCAGCCTCCTCCAGCGTGATACGCAGTATTTT. The encoded protein is CASSLLQRDTQYF.

V gene TRBV2 combines with J gene TRBJ2-5; 9 bases map to TRBD1. Trimming took 6 bases from V and 4 from J; bases not matched to a gene: 6. The CDR3 runs to 14 residues. Germline V gives CDR1 SNHLY, CDR2 FYNNEI. The CDR3 reads CASRRDRVGETQYF. The CDR3 bases are TGTGCCAGCAGAAGGGACAGGGTAGGAGAGACCCAGTACTTC.

This chain uses TRBV5-6 with TRBJ1-2, with TRBD1 as a possible D gene (5 bases). Looked up from germline, CDR1 is SGHDT and CDR2 is YYEEEE. V was shortened by 3 bases and J by 2 bases, with 11 bases between the two germline ends. The CDR3 is 14 residues long. The CDR3, as DNA: TGTGCCAGCAGCTGGGGCGACAGAAACTATGGCTACACCTTC. It is translated as CASSWGDRNYGYTF. The whole variable domain, filled in from reference TRBV5-6 and TRBJ1-2, reads DAGVTQSPTHLIKTRGQQVTLRCSPKSGHDTVSWYQQALGQGPQFIFQYYEEEERQRGNFPDRFSGHQFPNYSSELNVNALLLGDSALYLCASSWGDRNYGYTFGSGTRLTVV.

This chain uses TRBV7-2 with TRBJ1-1; no clear D. V lost 2 bases and J lost 2, with 9 bases in between. This CDR3 contains 14 residues. Germline V gene sequence: CDR1 SGHTA, CDR2 FQGNSA. This CDR3 is CASSLQTRNTEAFF. For the CDR3, the DNA is TGTGCCAGCAGCTTACAGACAAGAAACACTGAAGCTTTCTTT.

The V and J genes are TRBV5-1 and TRBJ1-6; D is ambiguous. The CDR3 extends over 12 amino acids. The ends were cut back, 3 bases at V and 14 bases at J, with 12 bases in the middle. Germline lookup yields CDR1 SGHRS and CDR2 YFSETQ. CDR3 bases: TGCGCCAGCAGCTCTGACGCAATTGCCCTCCACTTT. Protein sequence: CASSSDAIALHF.

CDR3 protein: CASSYSRSGLTDTGELFF. The CDR3 region has the DNA TGTGCCAGCAGTTACTCGAGGAGTGGACTCACTGACACCGGGGAGCTGTTTTTT. This chain uses TRBV6-2 or TRBV6-3 with TRBJ2-2, with a weak D call TRBD2 (5 bases). Trimming left V 0 bases short and J 3 bases short, with 17 bases between. Per germline, CDR1 MNHEY and CDR2 SVGEGT. The CDR3 is 18 residues long.

This clone was seen just once. This chain connects TRBV6-5 to TRBJ1-2; the match to TRBD1 covers 8 bases. Germline V gene sequence: CDR1 MNHEY, CDR2 SVGAGI. There are 11 residues in the CDR3. Losses at the gene ends were 8 bases for V and 7 bases for J; bases not matched to a gene: 3. The CDR3 reads CASGQGTGYTF. The CDR3 DNA follows: TGTGCCAGCGGACAGGGTACTGGCTACACCTTC.

The chain employs TRBV7-9 and TRBJ2-7; D remains unclear. The ends were cut back, 7 bases at V and 4 bases at J, with 11 bases in the middle. The V gene's germline CDR1 is SEHNR and CDR2 FQNEAQ (reference sequence). The CDR3 extends over 12 amino acids. The CDR3 sequence: CASTPGFYEQYF. The CDR3 coding sequence is TGTGCCAGCACGCCCGGATTTTACGAGCAGTACTTC.

This sequence joins TRBV7-9 and TRBJ1-5, with unresolved D. The CDR3 is made up of 14 amino acids. Germline CDR1 and CDR2: SEHNR and FQNEAQ (reference sequence). V was pared by 4 bases and J by 1 base, with 8 bases between. The DNA of the CDR3 is TGTGCCAGCAGCTCCGACCAGAGCAATCAGCCCCAGCATTTT. Residues: CASSSDQSNQPQHF. The entire variable domain, with the rest obtained from reference TRBV7-9 and TRBJ1-5, is as follows: DTGVSQNPRHKITKRGQNVTFRCDPISEHNRLYWYRQTLGQGPEFLTYFQNEAQLEKSRLLSDRFSAERPKGSFSTLEIQRTEQGDSAMYLCASSSDQSNQPQHFGDGTRLSIL.